These T cell receptor beta chains were read from a single sample in a study of T cells in Graves' hyperthyroidism and ophthalmopathy. TCRdb called the multiplex PCR reads again in MiXCR, with one record for every CDR3 protein. Among a few hundred thousand distinct CDR3 sequences, roughly 13% were seen once, and the ten largest hold roughly 5.7%. Sequencing was carried out using blood. The receptors stem from a woman aged 25 to 39 with Graves' hyperthyroidism that later progressed to Graves' ophthalmopathy. Both conserved end residues are part of each CDR3. A D gene is named only where the DNA matches it firmly.

>17|TRBD2|TRBJ2-1|TRBV20-1
CSARGGGGTSGNNEQFF
>15|-|TRBJ2-3|TRBV7-3
CASSLKRGNTDTQYF
>17|-|TRBJ2-5|TRBV19
CASSIPPSDTGRQTQYF
>16|TRBD2|TRBJ2-3|TRBV12-3/TRBV12-4
CASSVGTSGNTDTQYF
>13|-|TRBJ2-2|TRBV30
CAWSEQSTGELFF
>13|-|TRBJ2-7|TRBV20-1
CSAPRGTNYEQYF
>14|-|TRBJ2-7|TRBV27
CASSPQTDFYEQYF
>14|-|TRBJ2-7|TRBV20-1
CSAPFLLRSYEQYF
>16|TRBD2|TRBJ2-1|TRBV12-3/TRBV12-4
CASTSVGGGAIWEQFF
>15|TRBD2|TRBJ2-7|TRBV5-4
CASSKGTSGLYEQYF
>14|TRBD1|TRBJ1-2|TRBV27
CASLPTGGSYGYTF
>14|-|TRBJ2-3|TRBV3-1
CASSPRGNADTQYF
>12|TRBD2|TRBJ2-1|TRBV30
CAWNLAGNEQFF
>12|-|TRBJ2-7|TRBV30
CAWSGGSYEQYF
>11|-|TRBJ2-1|TRBV19
CASNRGNEQFF
>13|-|TRBJ1-2|TRBV28
CASSVTQNYGYTF
>13|-|TRBJ1-1|TRBV29-1
CSVEEIGGTEAFF
>14|-|TRBJ2-5|TRBV5-8
CASQNQGLQETQYF
>13|-|TRBJ1-5|TRBV19
CASIGRGNQPQHF
>19|TRBD2|TRBJ2-7|TRBV6-5
CASSYSSRRTSGAQYEQYF
>14|TRBD1|TRBJ1-4|TRBV27
CASSLAQGIEKLFF
>13|-|TRBJ1-6|TRBV30
CAWSVAGDSPLHF
>16|TRBD2|TRBJ2-1|TRBV11-3
CASSYGTSGTNNEQFF
>16|-|TRBJ2-5|TRBV6-5
CASSYLAFMAGETQYF
>15|-|TRBJ2-7|TRBV3-1
CASSFTSMNGYEQYF